This TCR beta chain was captured in a study of blood T cell repertoires in COVID-19. At the level of the study: There were acute and convalescent COVID-19 samples, and they came from the United States, Italy and Spain. T cells, B-cell-depleted T cells, or PBMCs provided the cDNA or gDNA that served as material.

Sequenced by immunoSEQ multiplex PCR; TCRdb stores in-frame clones only, minus some. The sample contains about 440,000 clones, about 90% of which appear only once. Germline assignment: CDR1 SGHRS and CDR2 YFSETQ. V lost 0 bases and J 7 bases, leaving 7 bases between the germline ends. There are 13 residues in the CDR3. Cohorts were based on clinical histories the participants reported. Cohort 3 donors counted as recovered after two negative PCRs, clearance, or resolved symptoms. This chain connects TRBV5-1 to TRBJ1-4; D unclear. The receptor comes from a young man who had recovered from COVID-19. The sample taken for sequencing was PBMCs or T cells enriched from blood (not recorded which). Written as DNA, the CDR3 is TGCGCCAGCAGCTTGGCTTCTCGTGAAAAACTGTTTTTT. It yields the protein CASSLASREKLFF.